A single sample is the source of the 11 T cell receptor beta chains below, sequenced in a study of human T cells and chemical hapten exposure. TCRdb ran MiXCR on the RACE reads and lists one entry per CDR3 protein. The sample has 350,000 or so distinct CDR3 sequences, approximately 6.3% seen once. Indicated time point: patch test 1, 2 weeks after DPC sensitization. Noted treatment: therapeutic diphenylcyclopropenone sensitization with weekly scalp DPC. Sample: whole blood, taken in connection with sensitization to the hapten diphenylcyclopropenone (DPC). The receptor set was obtained from a woman younger than 35 with alopecia areata. Some clones in this sample may be carry-over from other donors' samples.

V usage is TRBV20-1 and J usage is TRBJ2-5, with unresolved D. CDR3 length: 10 residues. Trimming cost V 5 bases and J 5 bases, with 6 bases left between them. Germline V gene sequence: CDR1 DFQATT, CDR2 SNEGSKA (reference sequence). The CDR3 reads CSAGSETQYF. The DNA of the CDR3 is TGCAGTGCTGGCTCGGAGACCCAGTACTTC.

The sample holds a few counts of this clonotype. J is TRBJ1-1 and V is TRBV7-3; TRBD1 matches 8 bases. This CDR3 comprises 14 residues. The germline CDR1 and CDR2 sequences are SGHTA and FQGTGA. The trim removed 5 bases at V and 5 bases at J, leaving 7 bases unmatched. CDR3 nucleotides: TGTGCCAGCAGCCCTCAGGGACAGGCGACTGAAGCTTTCTTT. It yields the protein CASSPQGQATEAFF.

In this sample, this clonotype turned up a few times. The CDR3 sequence: CASSYRQGAVDTQYF. The CDR3 DNA reads TGTGCCAGCAGTTACAGACAGGGGGCCGTAGATACGCAGTATTTT. J is TRBJ2-3 and V is TRBV6-6; 10 bases match TRBD1. With V trimmed by 2 bases and J by 5 bases, 4 bases remained unmatched. Germline V lookup: CDR1 MNHNY, CDR2 SVGAGI (reference sequence). This CDR3 contains 15 residues.

This clonotype was counted a few times. This rearrangement joins TRBV6-2 or TRBV6-3 to TRBJ1-5; no clear D gene. Trimming took 4 bases from V and 0 from J, leaving 16 bases between them. Germline values: CDR1 MNHEY, CDR2 SVGEGT. This CDR3 spans 17 amino acids. CDR3 nucleotide sequence: TGTGCCAGCAGTTCAAGGTTCGGGTCCTATAGCAATCAGCCCCAGCATTTT. Its translation: CASSSRFGSYSNQPQHF.

The table lists this clonotype with many counts. CDR3 residues: CSASRASGGQYNEQFF. The CDR3 DNA is TGCAGTGCTAGTAGGGCTAGCGGGGGCCAGTACAATGAGCAGTTCTTC. J is TRBJ2-1 and V is TRBV20-1; 10 positions agree with TRBD2. The V and J ends lost 3 bases and 4 bases, in that order; junction bases with no gene match: 9. The germline gives CDR1 DFQATT, CDR2 SNEGSKA (reference sequence). There are 16 residues in the CDR3.

This clonotype was seen ten or more times. The gene calls are TRBV20-1 and TRBJ2-3, with 7 bases matching TRBD1. The CDR3 totals 13 residues. With V trimmed by 6 bases and J by 6 bases, 9 bases remained unmatched. Germline CDR1 reads DFQATT; CDR2 reads SNEGSKA (reference sequence). CDR3 coding DNA: TGCAGTGCCGAAGACAGGGCCGGTGATACGCAGTATTTT. It translates to CSAEDRAGDTQYF.

This clonotype turned up a few times. V usage is TRBV5-6 and J usage is TRBJ2-7; 8 bases are shared with TRBD2. After removal of 4 bases from V and 4 bases from J, the junction contained 10 bases not matched to a gene. Germline V gene lookup returns CDR1 SGHDT and CDR2 YYEEEE. The CDR3 totals 15 residues. The CDR3 protein is CASSVRGLDLYEQYF. For the CDR3, the DNA is TGTGCCAGCAGCGTGCGGGGACTAGATTTGTACGAGCAGTACTTC.

The rearrangement joins TRBV6-5 to TRBJ1-3; D uncertain. With 4 bases removed from V and 2 bases from J, the gap between germline ends came to 27 bases. This CDR3 region has 20 residues. Germline V lookup: CDR1 MNHEY, CDR2 SVGAGI. The CDR3 spells CASSSLPTPETVPTGNTIYF. The CDR3 nucleotides are TGTGCCAGCAGTTCCCTGCCGACCCCCGAAACCGTCCCGACTGGAAACACCATATATTTT.

The sample holds many counts of this clonotype. The chain is built from TRBV10-3 and TRBJ2-3; 9 nucleotides match TRBD1. CDR1 is ENHRY, CDR2 SYGVKD, per germline. With 4 bases clipped from V and 3 bases from J, the junction kept 2 bases outside the gene matches. The CDR3 extends over 14 amino acids. In DNA form, the CDR3 reads TGTGCCATCAGTGCAGGACAGGGGACAGATACGCAGTATTTT. Protein product: CAISAGQGTDTQYF.

The chain has TRBV28 and TRBJ1-4; TRBD1 might be the D (6 bases). Trimming removed 7 bases at V and 7 bases at J, with 16 bases between. CDR3 length: 14 residues. Germline CDR1 reads MDHEN; CDR2 reads SYDVKM. CDR3 nucleotide sequence: TGTGCCAGCACCCTAAGGGGGGGGGGTGAAAAACTGTTTTTT. It yields the protein CASTLRGGGEKLFF.

The CDR3 DNA is TGTGCCAGCAGCGGCTCCTTAGGGCAGGGGATCTATGAAAAACTGTTTTTT. Translation: CASSGSLGQGIYEKLFF. The chain employs TRBV7-9 and TRBJ1-4; D may be TRBD1 (6 bases). CDR1 is SEHNR, CDR2 FQNEAQ, per germline (reference sequence). Trimming shortened V by 5 bases and J by 6 bases, and 22 bases separated the two germline ends. The CDR3 contains 17 residues.